Listed below are T cell receptor beta chains from one sample, sequenced in a study of cytomegalovirus exposure and HLA in healthy donors. The method was immunoSEQ multiplex PCR; TCRdb's version includes in-frame clones alone and lacks a portion of them. This repertoire shows approximately 120,000 clones, under 80% found once; its top ten account for around 13%. Sequencing was performed on PBMCs. These receptors were taken from a woman aged 55-75 years in good health and CMV-seropositive. Each CDR3 is given with its conserved first and last residue. Fields, in order: D gene, V gene, J gene, clone size, CDR3 protein, CDR3 DNA. The D gene is left open where the match is weak. Clone size is stated in some rows and not others, as once, few, many or a class when expanded.

TRBD1	TRBV7-8	TRBJ2-7	.	CASSPGTGNPYEQYF	TGTGCCAGCAGCCCTGGGACAGGGAACCCCTACGAGCAGTACTTC
TRBD1	TRBV9	TRBJ2-1	.	CASSEGILRTGEDEQFF	TGTGCCAGCAGCGAGGGGATTTTGAGGACAGGGGAGGATGAGCAGTTCTTC
TRBD1	TRBV2	TRBJ2-1	.	CASRFDRGIVNEQFF	TGTGCCAGCAGGTTCGACAGGGGGATCGTCAATGAGCAGTTCTTC
.	TRBV30	TRBJ2-7	few	CAWSRTYEQYF	TGTGCCTGGAGTCGGACTTACGAGCAGTACTTC
.	TRBV6-1	TRBJ2-2	.	CASWQGPINTGELFF	TGTGCCAGCTGGCAGGGGCCGATAAACACCGGGGAGCTGTTTTTT
TRBD1	TRBV4-3	TRBJ2-7	.	CASSQAPRTGLEYEQYF	TGCGCCAGCAGCCAAGCCCCACGGACAGGTCTCGAATACGAGCAGTACTTC
.	TRBV19	TRBJ2-7	.	CASSNRGGNEQYF	TGTGCCAGTAGTAACAGGGGCGGGAACGAGCAGTACTTC
.	TRBV9	TRBJ2-2	.	CASSPGGETTGELFF	TGTGCCAGCAGCCCAGGTGGGGAGACCACCGGGGAGCTGTTTTTT
.	TRBV6-5	TRBJ2-7	few	CASSNLPTDSYEQYF	TGTGCCAGCAGCAACCTACCGACAGATTCCTACGAGCAGTACTTC
.	TRBV6-5	TRBJ1-6	.	CASSFGETNSPLHF	TGTGCCAGCAGTTTCGGGGAGACCAATTCACCCCTCCACTTT
.	TRBV7-2	TRBJ2-7	.	CASSLVVRVGYEQYF	TGTGCCAGCAGCTTAGTGGTCAGGGTGGGTTACGAGCAGTACTTC
TRBD2	TRBV7-2	TRBJ2-1	.	CASSLEGGRGQFF	TGTGCCAGCAGCTTAGAGGGAGGGCGGGGGCAGTTCTTC
TRBD2	TRBV7-2	TRBJ2-7	once	CASSSLAGAYEQYF	TGTGCCAGCAGTAGCCTAGCGGGAGCCTACGAGCAGTACTTC
.	TRBV6-5	TRBJ2-3	.	CASSAKYGENTQYF	TGTGCCAGCAGTGCCAAGTACGGGGAAAATACGCAGTATTTT
TRBD1	TRBV7-2	TRBJ1-5	once	CASSATQGAARNQPQHF	TGTGCCAGCAGCGCGACCCAGGGGGCTGCGCGCAATCAGCCCCAGCATTTT
.	TRBV7-2	TRBJ2-3	.	CASSLARGTDTQYF	TGTGCCAGCAGCTTAGCGAGGGGGACAGATACGCAGTATTTT
TRBD2	TRBV28	TRBJ2-1	.	CASSYPGGGKNGNEQFF	TGTGCCAGCAGTTACCCGGGGGGAGGAAAAAACGGCAATGAGCAGTTCTTC
.	TRBV7-2	TRBJ1-3	.	CASTPRGSGNTIYF	TGTGCCAGCACCCCGCGGGGCTCTGGAAACACCATATATTTT
TRBD1	TRBV5-5	TRBJ2-2	.	CASSYRTGGTTGELFF	TGTGCCAGCAGCTACCGGACAGGGGGCACCACCGGGGAGCTGTTTTTT
TRBD2	TRBV30	TRBJ2-1	few	CAWSGLANGNEQFF	TGTGCCTGGAGTGGACTAGCGAATGGGAATGAGCAGTTCTTC
.	TRBV27	TRBJ1-2	.	CASRSTDKNYGYTF	TGTGCCAGCAGATCAACGGACAAAAACTATGGCTACACCTTC
.	TRBV30	TRBJ1-1	.	CAWSTNPRPNTEAFF	TGTGCCTGGAGTACTAACCCTCGGCCAAACACTGAAGCTTTCTTT
.	TRBV29-1	TRBJ1-1	.	CSVRDTNTEAFF	TGCAGCGTTAGGGACACGAACACTGAAGCTTTCTTT
TRBD1	TRBV15	TRBJ1-4	few	CATSKRDRESEKLFF	TGTGCCACCAGCAAAAGGGACAGGGAATCTGAAAAACTGTTTTTT
TRBD2	TRBV4-1	TRBJ2-3	few	CASSQPTSGRHDTQYF	TGCGCCAGCAGCCAACCAACTAGCGGGAGGCATGATACGCAGTATTTT
TRBD1	TRBV2	TRBJ1-2	.	CATSSGFTGDYGYTF	TGTGCCACCTCAAGCGGGTTCACAGGGGACTATGGCTACACCTTC
.	TRBV16	TRBJ1-5	.	CASSQNRDSNQPQHF	TGTGCCAGCAGCCAAAACAGGGATAGCAATCAGCCCCAGCATTTT
TRBD1	TRBV2	TRBJ1-2	.	CASSPQGQGGFYGYTF	TGTGCCAGCAGTCCACAGGGTCAAGGGGGCTTCTATGGCTACACCTTC
TRBD1	TRBV28	TRBJ2-3	few	CASSYRQGVADTQYF	TGTGCCAGCAGCTATAGACAGGGGGTCGCAGATACGCAGTATTTT
.	TRBV30	TRBJ1-6	.	CAWSVAGLEPLHF	TGTGCCTGGAGTGTAGCAGGGCTGGAGCCCCTCCACTTT
.	TRBV4-3	TRBJ2-3	.	CASSLKGGGVGTDTQYF	TGCGCCAGCAGCCTTAAAGGGGGGGGAGTAGGCACAGATACGCAGTATTTT
.	TRBV6-1	TRBJ1-2	.	CASSEAGRVGVRGYTF	TGTGCCAGCAGTGAAGCTGGCAGGGTCGGCGTACGTGGCTACACCTTC
.	TRBV9	TRBJ1-1	.	CASSVGGVRSEAFF	TGTGCCAGCAGCGTAGGGGGGGTGAGGTCCGAAGCTTTCTTT
TRBD1	TRBV18	TRBJ1-2	.	CASSPPTGQGGSYGYTF	TGTGCCAGCTCACCACCAACGGGACAGGGGGGCTCCTATGGCTACACCTTC
.	TRBV9	TRBJ1-4	.	CASSPLGAENEKLFF	TGTGCCAGCAGCCCTTTAGGGGCCGAAAATGAAAAACTGTTTTTT
TRBD1	TRBV5-4	TRBJ2-5	few	CASSLTNYRGETQYF	TGTGCCAGCAGCTTAACCAACTACAGGGGAGAGACCCAGTACTTC
TRBD1	TRBV5-4	TRBJ2-3	.	CASSYGQGARKDTQYF	TGTGCCAGCAGCTACGGACAGGGGGCTCGGAAAGATACGCAGTATTTT
.	TRBV2	TRBJ1-1	.	CASSSVEVSEAFF	TGTGCCAGCAGCTCGGTGGAGGTGTCTGAAGCTTTCTTT
.	TRBV27	TRBJ1-5	.	CASSLFSGVSNQPQHF	TGTGCCAGCAGTTTATTTTCCGGGGTTAGCAATCAGCCCCAGCATTTT
.	TRBV19	TRBJ1-1	.	CASSLARNTEAFF	TGTGCCAGTAGTCTAGCCCGGAACACTGAAGCTTTCTTT
TRBD1	TRBV5-1	TRBJ1-1	once	CASSQKGQPEAFF	TGCGCCAGCAGCCAGAAGGGACAGCCTGAAGCTTTCTTT
.	TRBV20-1	TRBJ2-7	.	CSARVDYEQYF	TGCAGTGCTAGAGTAGACTACGAGCAGTACTTC
.	TRBV7-9	TRBJ1-3	.	CASSGGVLGNTIYF	TGTGCCAGCAGCGGCGGGGTTCTTGGAAACACCATATATTTT
TRBD1	TRBV19	TRBJ1-5	few	CASRDGQVGSQPQHF	TGTGCCAGTAGAGACGGACAGGTGGGCTCTCAGCCCCAGCATTTT
TRBD2	TRBV12-5	TRBJ2-7	.	CASGLVRRSRGTTYEQYF	TGTGCTAGTGGTTTGGTAAGGAGATCGCGGGGGACCACCTACGAGCAGTACTTC
.	TRBV27	TRBJ1-4	.	CASSGLATNEKLFF	TGTGCCAGCAGTGGTTTAGCAACTAATGAAAAACTGTTTTTT
.	TRBV6-1	TRBJ1-5	.	CASSDFFQGYNQPQHF	TGTGCCAGCAGTGACTTCTTCCAGGGCTACAATCAGCCCCAGCATTTT
TRBD1	TRBV15	TRBJ2-7	.	CATSRGQGADEQYF	TGTGCCACCAGCAGAGGACAGGGGGCTGACGAGCAGTACTTC
TRBD1	TRBV5-5	TRBJ1-2	.	CASSPTGGANYGYTF	TGTGCCAGCAGCCCTACAGGGGGCGCGAACTATGGCTACACCTTC
.	TRBV7-2	TRBJ1-3	.	CASSLERSRGNTIYF	TGTGCCAGCAGCTTGGAAAGATCGCGGGGAAACACCATATATTTT
.	TRBV13	TRBJ2-7	.	CASSRQKAYEQYF	TGTGCCAGCAGCCGACAGAAGGCCTACGAGCAGTACTTC
.	TRBV12-2	TRBJ1-5	.	CASRLALGTGVRNQPQHF	TGTGCAAGTCGCTTAGCCCTTGGAACAGGGGTACGCAATCAGCCCCAGCATTTT